This record concerns one T cell receptor beta chain sequence. These data belong to a study of T cells after yellow fever vaccination. V dropped 0 bases and J dropped 7 bases, with 16 bases sitting between them. Germline V gives CDR1 MNHEY, CDR2 SVGAGI. The CDR3 has 17 residues. Each CDR3 protein is one row after TCRdb ran MiXCR on the 5' RACE reads. This sample carries about 300,000 distinct CDR3 sequences, 8.7% of them seen once, and the ten largest clones take around 3.5%. This receptor was taken from a man between 18 and 29 years old who received the YFV17D yellow fever vaccine. The chain has TRBV6-5 and TRBJ1-6, with D unclear. Sequenced material: CD4+ T cells sorted from PBMCs, taken 5 days after the yellow fever booster vaccination. DNA of the CDR3: TGTGCCAGCAGTTACTCGGGGAATCGGGTTCGGAATTCACCCCTCCACTTT. Translating it yields CASSYSGNRVRNSPLHF.